These T cell receptor beta chains were read from a single sample in a study of cytomegalovirus exposure and HLA in healthy donors. TCRdb's copy holds only in-frame clones and misses some; the assay was immunoSEQ multiplex PCR. The table includes 95,000 to 150,000 clones, approximately 67% detected once. The sequencing sample was made of PBMCs. All receptors derive from a man aged 18 to 29 in good health and CMV-seronegative. Each CDR3 is given with its conserved first and last residue. Each record gives: D gene, clone size, V gene, J gene, CDR3 DNA, CDR3 protein. A D gene is named only where the DNA matches it firmly. Rows may omit the clone size; those that give it use once, few, many or a size class.

d_call: TRBD2
clone_size: few
v_call: TRBV10-2
j_call: TRBJ2-7
cdr3_nt: TGCGCCAGCAGAGCGGGAAGTGTCTACGAGCAGTACTTC
cdr3_aa: CASRAGSVYEQYF

d_call: TRBD2
clone_size: NA
v_call: TRBV28
j_call: TRBJ2-1
cdr3_nt: TGTGCCAGCAGTTTATTCCGACTAGCGGGAGTGCCAAATGAGCAGTTCTTC
cdr3_aa: CASSLFRLAGVPNEQFF

d_call: TRBD2
clone_size: few
v_call: TRBV6-5
j_call: TRBJ2-1
cdr3_nt: TGTGCCAGCAGTTCCGGGACTAGCCCCAATGAGCAGTTCTTC
cdr3_aa: CASSSGTSPNEQFF

d_call: TRBD2
clone_size: NA
v_call: TRBV9
j_call: TRBJ2-7
cdr3_nt: TGTGCCAGCAGCGTAGGAGGTAGCGGGAGCTACGAGCAGTACTTC
cdr3_aa: CASSVGGSGSYEQYF

d_call: NA
clone_size: NA
v_call: TRBV14
j_call: TRBJ1-2
cdr3_nt: TGTGCCAGCAGCCCCACCGGGGGGCGGGGCTATGGCTACACCTTC
cdr3_aa: CASSPTGGRGYGYTF

d_call: NA
clone_size: NA
v_call: TRBV5-4
j_call: TRBJ2-5
cdr3_nt: TGTGCCAGCAGCTTGGGAGGCAGGGGCGCGGATGAGCAGTACTTC
cdr3_aa: CASSLGGRGADEQYF

d_call: NA
clone_size: NA
v_call: TRBV4-2
j_call: TRBJ1-5
cdr3_nt: TGTGCCAGCAGCCAAGTTGATAGTTACGGTCAGCCCCAGCATTTT
cdr3_aa: CASSQVDSYGQPQHF

d_call: NA
clone_size: NA
v_call: TRBV5-5
j_call: TRBJ2-5
cdr3_nt: TGTGCCAGCAGCTTTCTCGCGGGATTGGGGACCCAGTACTTC
cdr3_aa: CASSFLAGLGTQYF

d_call: NA
clone_size: NA
v_call: TRBV6-1
j_call: TRBJ2-7
cdr3_nt: TGTGCCAGCATTACAGGCTTGCCAGCCGAGCAGTACTTC
cdr3_aa: CASITGLPAEQYF

d_call: TRBD2
clone_size: NA
v_call: TRBV6-4
j_call: TRBJ2-1
cdr3_nt: TGTGCCAGCAGTGTTGGGACTAGCGGGGGTTTCTATGAGCAGTTCTTC
cdr3_aa: CASSVGTSGGFYEQFF

d_call: NA
clone_size: NA
v_call: TRBV27
j_call: TRBJ2-6
cdr3_nt: TGTGCCAGCAGCCTCGTAAACTCTGGGGCCAACGTCCTGACTTTC
cdr3_aa: CASSLVNSGANVLTF

d_call: NA
clone_size: NA
v_call: TRBV19
j_call: TRBJ2-2
cdr3_nt: TGTGCCAGTAGTATTGTAATCGGCGGGGAGCTGTTTTTT
cdr3_aa: CASSIVIGGELFF

d_call: TRBD1
clone_size: NA
v_call: TRBV11-3
j_call: TRBJ1-1
cdr3_nt: TGTGCCAGCAGCTTAGGACAGGGAGGTGGTGCTTTCTTT
cdr3_aa: CASSLGQGGGAFF

d_call: NA
clone_size: NA
v_call: TRBV18
j_call: TRBJ2-5
cdr3_nt: TGTGCCAGCTCACCAGGGGGGGAGACCCAGTACTTC
cdr3_aa: CASSPGGETQYF

d_call: TRBD1
clone_size: few
v_call: TRBV6-5
j_call: TRBJ1-2
cdr3_nt: TGTGCCAGCAGTCCCCTAGCGACAGGGGGCTCTGGCTACACCTTC
cdr3_aa: CASSPLATGGSGYTF

d_call: NA
clone_size: few
v_call: TRBV6-5
j_call: TRBJ1-1
cdr3_nt: TGTGCCAGCAAACCCGGGAGCATGATGAGGGCTTTCTTT
cdr3_aa: CASKPGSMMRAFF

d_call: TRBD2
clone_size: NA
v_call: TRBV7-9
j_call: TRBJ2-3
cdr3_nt: TGTGCCAGCAGCTTAGATGTTCTAGCGGGGGGGATAGATACGCAGTATTTT
cdr3_aa: CASSLDVLAGGIDTQYF

d_call: TRBD1
clone_size: NA
v_call: TRBV19
j_call: TRBJ2-3
cdr3_nt: TGTGCCAGTAGTCCATACGGACAGGGGGCTGCAGATACGCAGTATTTT
cdr3_aa: CASSPYGQGAADTQYF

d_call: NA
clone_size: NA
v_call: TRBV6-1
j_call: TRBJ1-1
cdr3_nt: TGTGCCAGCAGTGAAATTATAGGGGGCACTGAAGCTTTCTTT
cdr3_aa: CASSEIIGGTEAFF

d_call: NA
clone_size: NA
v_call: TRBV6-1
j_call: TRBJ2-5
cdr3_nt: TGTCCCAGCAATCGACTAGGGAACAGTGGGGAGACCCAGTACTTC
cdr3_aa: CPSNRLGNSGETQYF

d_call: TRBD2
clone_size: NA
v_call: TRBV6-6
j_call: TRBJ2-7
cdr3_nt: TGTGCCAGCAGTTTCACTAGCGGCTACTACGAGCAGTACTTC
cdr3_aa: CASSFTSGYYEQYF

d_call: NA
clone_size: NA
v_call: TRBV9
j_call: TRBJ2-7
cdr3_nt: TGTGCCAGCAGCGTAGCAGGGGCTAGCTACGAGCAGTACTTC
cdr3_aa: CASSVAGASYEQYF

d_call: NA
clone_size: few
v_call: TRBV28
j_call: TRBJ2-1
cdr3_nt: TGTGCCAGCAGTTCTGACCGGATACAGGGTTTAGACAATGAGCAGTTCTTC
cdr3_aa: CASSSDRIQGLDNEQFF